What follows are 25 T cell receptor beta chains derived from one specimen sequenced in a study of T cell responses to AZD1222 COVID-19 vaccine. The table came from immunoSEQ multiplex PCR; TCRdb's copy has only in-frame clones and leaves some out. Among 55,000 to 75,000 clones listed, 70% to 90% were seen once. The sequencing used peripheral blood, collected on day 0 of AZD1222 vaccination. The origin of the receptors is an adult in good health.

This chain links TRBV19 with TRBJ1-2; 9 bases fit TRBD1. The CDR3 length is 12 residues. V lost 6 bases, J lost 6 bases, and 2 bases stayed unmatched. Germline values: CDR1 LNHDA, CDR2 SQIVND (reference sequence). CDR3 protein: CASRRQGDGYTF. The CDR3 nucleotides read TGTGCCAGTAGGAGACAGGGGGATGGCTACACCTTC.

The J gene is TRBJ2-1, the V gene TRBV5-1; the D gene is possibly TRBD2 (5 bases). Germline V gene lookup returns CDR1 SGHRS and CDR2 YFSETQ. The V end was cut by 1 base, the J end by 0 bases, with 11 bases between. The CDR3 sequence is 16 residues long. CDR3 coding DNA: TGCGCCAGCAGCTTGTTAACGGGGAGCTCCTACAATGAGCAGTTCTTC. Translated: CASSLLTGSSYNEQFF.

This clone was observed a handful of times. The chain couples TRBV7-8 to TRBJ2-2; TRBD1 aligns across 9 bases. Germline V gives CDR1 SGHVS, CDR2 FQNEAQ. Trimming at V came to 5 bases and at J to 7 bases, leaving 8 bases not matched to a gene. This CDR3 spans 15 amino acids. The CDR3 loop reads CASSLRDRVIGELFF. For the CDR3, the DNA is TGTGCCAGCAGCCTCCGGGACAGGGTGATCGGGGAGCTGTTTTTT.

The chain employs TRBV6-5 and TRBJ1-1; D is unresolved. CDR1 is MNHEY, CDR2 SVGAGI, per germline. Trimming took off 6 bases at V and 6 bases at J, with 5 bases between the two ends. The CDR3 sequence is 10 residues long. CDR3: CASRTAEAFF. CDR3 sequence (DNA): TGTGCCAGCAGGACGGCTGAAGCTTTCTTT.

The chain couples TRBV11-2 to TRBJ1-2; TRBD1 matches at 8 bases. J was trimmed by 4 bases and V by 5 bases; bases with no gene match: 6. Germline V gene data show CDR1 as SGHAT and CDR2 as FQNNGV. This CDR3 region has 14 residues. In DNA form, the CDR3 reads TGTGCCAGCAGCAACTCAGGGGGCATCTATGGCTACACCTTC. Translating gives CASSNSGGIYGYTF.

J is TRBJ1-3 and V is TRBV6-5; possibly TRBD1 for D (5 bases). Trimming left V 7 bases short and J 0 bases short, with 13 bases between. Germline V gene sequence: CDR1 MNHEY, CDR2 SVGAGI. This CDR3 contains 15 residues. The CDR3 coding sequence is TGTGCCAGCACCCGGGGCGCCTTCTCTGGAAACACCATATATTTT. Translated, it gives CASTRGAFSGNTIYF.

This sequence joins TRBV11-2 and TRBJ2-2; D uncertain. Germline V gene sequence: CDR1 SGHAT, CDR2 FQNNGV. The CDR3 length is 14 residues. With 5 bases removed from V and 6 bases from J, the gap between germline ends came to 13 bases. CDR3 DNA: TGTGCCAGCAGCCCAGTGGGAATCCCCGGGGAGCTGTTTTTT. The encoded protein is CASSPVGIPGELFF.

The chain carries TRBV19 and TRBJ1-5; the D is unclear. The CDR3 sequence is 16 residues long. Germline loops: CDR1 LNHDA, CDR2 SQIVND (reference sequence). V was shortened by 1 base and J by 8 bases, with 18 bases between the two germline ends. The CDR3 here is CASSIGSPGGREPQHF. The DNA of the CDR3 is TGTGCCAGTAGTATAGGGAGTCCGGGTGGAAGGGAGCCCCAGCATTTT.

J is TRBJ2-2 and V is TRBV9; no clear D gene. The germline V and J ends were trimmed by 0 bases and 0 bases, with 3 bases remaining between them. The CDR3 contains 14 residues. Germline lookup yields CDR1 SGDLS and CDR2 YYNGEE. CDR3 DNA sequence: TGTGCCAGCAGCGTAGGTACGAACACCGGGGAGCTGTTTTTT. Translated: CASSVGTNTGELFF.

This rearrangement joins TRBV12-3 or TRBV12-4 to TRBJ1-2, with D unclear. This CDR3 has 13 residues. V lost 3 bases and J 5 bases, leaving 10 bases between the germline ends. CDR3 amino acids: CASSFGQRYGYTF. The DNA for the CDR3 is TGTGCCAGCAGTTTTGGGCAGAGATATGGCTACACCTTC.

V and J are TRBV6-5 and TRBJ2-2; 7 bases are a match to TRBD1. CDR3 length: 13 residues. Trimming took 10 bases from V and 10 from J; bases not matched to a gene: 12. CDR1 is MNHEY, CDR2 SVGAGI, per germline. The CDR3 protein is CATEGQRSVELFF. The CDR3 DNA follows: TGTGCCACAGAGGGACAGCGATCAGTGGAGCTGTTTTTT.

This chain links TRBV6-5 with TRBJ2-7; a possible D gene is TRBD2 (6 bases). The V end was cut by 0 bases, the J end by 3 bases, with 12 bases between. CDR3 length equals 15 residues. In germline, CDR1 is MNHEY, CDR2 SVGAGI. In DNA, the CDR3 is TGTGCCAGCAGTTACTCAACCGGGGGAGGCTACGAGCAGTACTTC. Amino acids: CASSYSTGGGYEQYF.

CDR3 nucleotide sequence: TGTGCCAGCACGGGGGGCTCTGACTATGGCTACACCTTC. Protein product: CASTGGSDYGYTF. The J gene is TRBJ1-2, the V gene TRBV6-5; possible D gene TRBD1, 6 bases. The CDR3 runs 13 residues. Germline assignment: CDR1 MNHEY and CDR2 SVGAGI. Trimming removed 7 bases from V and 3 bases from J, with 12 bases in between.

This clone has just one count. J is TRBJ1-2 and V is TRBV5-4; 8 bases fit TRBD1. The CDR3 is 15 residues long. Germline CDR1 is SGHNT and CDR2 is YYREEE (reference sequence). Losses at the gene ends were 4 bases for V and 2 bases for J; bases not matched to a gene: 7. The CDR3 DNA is TGTGCCAGCAGCCCCGGACAGGGTGCAAACTATGGCTACACCTTC. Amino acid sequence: CASSPGQGANYGYTF.

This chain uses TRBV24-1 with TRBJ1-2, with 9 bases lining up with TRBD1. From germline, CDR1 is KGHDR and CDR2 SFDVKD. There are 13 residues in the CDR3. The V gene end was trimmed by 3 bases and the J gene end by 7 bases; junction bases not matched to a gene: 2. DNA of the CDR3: TGTGCCACCAGTGATGGACAGGGGACTGGCTACACCTTC. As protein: CATSDGQGTGYTF.

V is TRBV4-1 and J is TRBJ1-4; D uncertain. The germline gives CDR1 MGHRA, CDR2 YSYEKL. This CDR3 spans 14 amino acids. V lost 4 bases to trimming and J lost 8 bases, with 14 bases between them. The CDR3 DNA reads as TGCGCCAGCAGCCTTCAGGAGGAGGGAGAAAAACTGTTTTTT. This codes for CASSLQEEGEKLFF.

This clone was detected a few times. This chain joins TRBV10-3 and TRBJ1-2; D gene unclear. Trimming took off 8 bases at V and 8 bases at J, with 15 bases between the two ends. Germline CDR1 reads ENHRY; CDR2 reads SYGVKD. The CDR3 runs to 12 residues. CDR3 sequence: CAISPDLAGYTF. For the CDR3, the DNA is TGTGCCATCTCTCCGGACCTCGCGGGCTACACCTTC.

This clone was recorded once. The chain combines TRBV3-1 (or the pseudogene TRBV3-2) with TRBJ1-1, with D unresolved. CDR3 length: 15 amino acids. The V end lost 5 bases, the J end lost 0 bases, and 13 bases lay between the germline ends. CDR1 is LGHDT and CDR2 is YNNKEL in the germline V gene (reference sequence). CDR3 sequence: CASSNNPAMNTEAFF. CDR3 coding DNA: TGTGCCAGCAGCAACAACCCGGCCATGAACACTGAAGCTTTCTTT.

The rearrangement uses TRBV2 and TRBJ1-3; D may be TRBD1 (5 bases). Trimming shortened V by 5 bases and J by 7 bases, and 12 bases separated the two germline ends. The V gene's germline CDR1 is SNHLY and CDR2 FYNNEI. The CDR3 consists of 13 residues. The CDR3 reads CASSRGVVNTIYF. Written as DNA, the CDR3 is TGTGCCAGCAGTCGGGGGGTTGTGAACACCATATATTTT.

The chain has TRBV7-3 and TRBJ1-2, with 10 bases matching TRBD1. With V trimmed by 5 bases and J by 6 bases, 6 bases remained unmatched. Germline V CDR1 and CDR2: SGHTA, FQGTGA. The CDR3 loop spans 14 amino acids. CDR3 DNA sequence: TGTGCCAGCAGCCCCGGGACAGGGGTCCATGGCTACACCTTC. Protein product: CASSPGTGVHGYTF.

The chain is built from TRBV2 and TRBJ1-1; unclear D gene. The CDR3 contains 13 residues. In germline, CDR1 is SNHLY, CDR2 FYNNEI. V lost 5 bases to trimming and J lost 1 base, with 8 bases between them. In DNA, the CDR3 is TGTGCCAGCAGTAGGGCCGGGAACACTGAAGCTTTCTTT. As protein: CASSRAGNTEAFF.

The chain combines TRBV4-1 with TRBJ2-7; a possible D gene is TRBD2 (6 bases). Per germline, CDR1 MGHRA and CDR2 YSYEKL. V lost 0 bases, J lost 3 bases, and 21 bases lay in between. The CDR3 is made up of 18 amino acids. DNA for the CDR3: TGCGCCAGCAGCCAAGATCCCCCGCATGCTTTCGGGGGCTACGAGCAGTACTTC. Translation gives CASSQDPPHAFGGYEQYF.

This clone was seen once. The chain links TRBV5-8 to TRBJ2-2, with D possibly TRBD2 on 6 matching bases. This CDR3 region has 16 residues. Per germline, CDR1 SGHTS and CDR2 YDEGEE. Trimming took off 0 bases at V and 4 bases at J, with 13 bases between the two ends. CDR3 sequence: CASSLEGPRGTGELFF. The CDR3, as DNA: TGTGCCAGCAGCTTGGAGGGACCGCGGGGCACCGGGGAGCTGTTTTTT.

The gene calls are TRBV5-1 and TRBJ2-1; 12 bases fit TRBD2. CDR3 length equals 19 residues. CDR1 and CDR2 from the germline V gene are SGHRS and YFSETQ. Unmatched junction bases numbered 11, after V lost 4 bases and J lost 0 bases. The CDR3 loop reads CASSAAPSGGAGSYNEQFF. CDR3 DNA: TGCGCCAGCAGCGCCGCCCCTAGCGGGGGGGCCGGCTCCTACAATGAGCAGTTCTTC.

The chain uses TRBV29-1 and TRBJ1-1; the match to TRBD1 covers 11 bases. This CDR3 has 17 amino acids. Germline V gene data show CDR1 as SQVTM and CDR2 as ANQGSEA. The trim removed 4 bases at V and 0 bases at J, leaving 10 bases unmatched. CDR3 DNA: TGCAGCGTTGTCTGGACAGGGGGCGGAAATATGAACACTGAAGCTTTCTTT. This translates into CSVVWTGGGNMNTEAFF.